A single sample is the source of the 18 T cell receptor beta chains below, sequenced in a study of T cells in tuberculosis. Some clones are missing from TCRdb's copy, which holds only in-frame ones; the method was immunoSEQ multiplex PCR. The sample holds tens of thousands of clones, 70% to 90% seen once. Time point here: new active TB diagnosis, blood taken before or within 7 days of starting treatment. The source was PBMCs, collected at tuberculosis diagnosis. The receptors stem from an adult with tuberculosis.

The chain recombines TRBV6-6 with TRBJ2-7; D remains ambiguous. The V end was cut by 5 bases, the J end by 3 bases, with 8 bases between. Per germline, CDR1 MNHNY and CDR2 SVGAGI (reference sequence). This CDR3 spans 12 amino acids. The CDR3 sequence is CASSGEGYEQYF. The CDR3, as DNA: TGTGCCAGCAGTGGAGAAGGCTACGAGCAGTACTTC.

The V gene is TRBV19, the J gene TRBJ1-1, with unresolved D. This CDR3 has 13 residues. Germline V gives CDR1 LNHDA, CDR2 SQIVND (reference sequence). V lost 1 base to trimming and J lost 4 bases, with 7 bases between them. The CDR3 protein is CASSIGGSTEAFF. CDR3 DNA sequence: TGTGCCAGTAGTATAGGCGGGAGCACTGAAGCTTTCTTT.

V usage is TRBV6-5 and J usage is TRBJ2-3; D call uncertain. Trimming cost V 6 bases and J 2 bases, with 6 bases left between them. Germline values: CDR1 MNHEY, CDR2 SVGAGI. This CDR3 has 12 residues. CDR3 sequence: CASSPSTDTQYF. Here the CDR3 DNA reads TGTGCCAGCAGCCCCTCCACAGATACGCAGTATTTT.

J is TRBJ2-7 and V is TRBV7-2; 11 bases agree with TRBD2. There are 15 residues in the CDR3. Looked up from germline, CDR1 is SGHTA and CDR2 is FQGNSA. V lost 3 bases to trimming and J lost 7 bases; unmatched junction nucleotides: 8. The CDR3 reads CASSFSGRAEGEQYF. The CDR3 DNA sequence: TGTGCCAGCAGCTTTAGCGGGAGGGCCGAAGGAGAGCAGTACTTC.

CDR3 amino acids: CASSQAVLANTEAFF. The CDR3 DNA follows: TGCGCCAGCAGCCAAGCGGTCCTCGCGAACACTGAAGCTTTCTTT. The chain couples TRBV4-1 to TRBJ1-1, with D hard to call. Germline V gives CDR1 MGHRA, CDR2 YSYEKL. This CDR3 region has 15 residues. Trimming cost V 1 base and J 1 base, with 10 bases left between them.

This clone was detected only once. V usage is TRBV4-3 and J usage is TRBJ2-7, with D tentatively TRBD2 (6 bases). The CDR3 loop spans 16 amino acids. Germline CDR1 and CDR2: LGHNA and YSLEER. Trimming took 0 bases from V and 5 from J, leaving 17 bases between them. CDR3 coding DNA: TGCGCCAGCAGCCAAGATCGGAGGGACTGGCGCCACGAGCAGTACTTC. Amino acids: CASSQDRRDWRHEQYF.

The chain's CDR3 is CASSLNSGAGELFF. CDR3 nucleotides: TGTGCCAGCAGCTTAAACTCGGGTGCCGGGGAGCTGTTTTTT. The V gene is TRBV7-3, the J gene TRBJ2-2; D is ambiguous. Germline V gene data show CDR1 as SGHTA and CDR2 as FQGTGA. The CDR3 covers 14 residues. Trimming removed 1 base from V and 6 bases from J, with 9 bases in between.

This clone was picked up a small number of times. The genes are TRBV11-2 and TRBJ2-7, with TRBD1 as a possible D gene (5 bases). This CDR3 region has 14 residues. Trimming removed 0 bases at V and 2 bases at J, with 8 bases between. In germline, CDR1 is SGHAT, CDR2 FQNNGV. DNA for the CDR3: TGTGCCAGCAGCTTAGACAGGGTGACCTACGAGCAGTACTTC. Its protein product is CASSLDRVTYEQYF.

The V call is TRBV5-1, the J call TRBJ2-5, with TRBD1 as a possible D gene (5 bases). Germline loops: CDR1 SGHRS, CDR2 YFSETQ. V was pared by 2 bases and J by 5 bases, with 10 bases between. The length of the CDR3 is 13 residues. The CDR3 DNA reads as TGCGCCAGCAGCTTTTCAGGGCTTGAGACCCAGTACTTC. This encodes CASSFSGLETQYF.

The V call is TRBV10-3, the J call TRBJ1-2, with no clear D. Germline V gene lookup returns CDR1 ENHRY and CDR2 SYGVKD. The CDR3 length is 15 residues. V was trimmed by 2 bases and J by 4 bases, leaving 14 bases between them. CDR3 bases: TGTGCCATCAGTGAGGCTCCGGGAGACCCCTATGGCTACACCTTC. This translates into CAISEAPGDPYGYTF.

The genes are TRBV5-4 and TRBJ1-6, with D maybe TRBD1 (6 bases). There are 15 residues in the CDR3. In germline, CDR1 is SGHNT, CDR2 YYREEE (reference sequence). The V and J ends lost 4 bases and 7 bases respectively, with 15 bases between them. The chain's CDR3 is CASSPVGGANSPLHF. CDR3 coding DNA: TGTGCCAGCAGCCCCGTGGGGGGGGCGAATTCACCCCTCCACTTT.

This clone was seen a few times. J is TRBJ2-1 and V is TRBV29-1; TRBD2 aligns across 10 bases. Trimming at V came to 7 bases and at J to 6 bases, leaving 9 bases not matched to a gene. Germline V CDR1 and CDR2: SQVTM, ANQGSEA. This CDR3 spans 14 amino acids. CDR3 amino acids: CSDLTSGDTNEQFF. DNA of the CDR3: TGCAGCGACTTAACTAGCGGGGATACCAATGAGCAGTTCTTC.

The DNA of the CDR3 is TGTGCCAGTCGACTAGCGGGGGGGCTGGTTGAGACCCAGTACTTC. This encodes CASRLAGGLVETQYF. The chain joins TRBV10-3 to TRBJ2-5, with 14 nucleotides matching TRBD2. In germline, CDR1 is ENHRY, CDR2 SYGVKD. The V segment lost 10 bases and the J segment 5 bases; nucleotides outside the gene matches: 9. The CDR3 covers 15 residues.

This chain connects TRBV6-4 to TRBJ2-3; perhaps TRBD2 as D (5 bases). Trimming stripped 5 bases from V and 1 base from J, with 10 bases between. This CDR3 is 14 amino acids long. Germline values: CDR1 MRHNA, CDR2 SNTAGT. CDR3 residues: CASSWSAGTDTQYF. CDR3 nucleotide sequence: TGTGCCAGCAGTTGGTCAGCGGGCACAGATACGCAGTATTTT.

The CDR3 sequence: CASSDNRVGQPQHF. The CDR3 nucleotides are TGTGCCAGCAGCGACAACAGGGTAGGTCAGCCCCAGCATTTT. V gene TRBV11-2 combines with J gene TRBJ1-5; D might be TRBD1 (6 bases). This CDR3 contains 14 residues. Trimming shortened V by 5 bases and J by 6 bases, and 14 bases separated the two germline ends. The germline V gene encodes CDR1 SGHAT and CDR2 FQNNGV.

The rearrangement links TRBV14 to TRBJ1-2, with TRBD1 matching 9 bases. The junction had 5 bases not matched to a gene; V was cut back by 0 bases and J by 3 bases. The CDR3 runs to 16 residues. The germline CDR1 and CDR2 sequences are SGHDN and FVKESK. The CDR3 protein is CASSQERTGADYGYTF. The CDR3 DNA is TGTGCCAGCAGCCAAGAGAGGACAGGGGCGGACTATGGCTACACCTTC.

The rearrangement joins TRBV19 to TRBJ2-2; D is possibly TRBD1 (6 bases). The CDR3 consists of 14 residues. V was trimmed by 11 bases and J by 7 bases, leaving 20 bases between them. In germline, CDR1 is LNHDA, CDR2 SQIVND (reference sequence). This CDR3 is CAGRTAIEHGELFF. The CDR3 region has the DNA TGTGCCGGACGGACAGCCATCGAGCACGGGGAGCTGTTTTTT.

The chain joins TRBV4-2 to TRBJ1-2; D gene ambiguous. V gave up 0 bases and J gave up 7 bases, with 21 bases separating them. Germline CDR1 is LGHNA and CDR2 is YNFKEQ. The CDR3 has 17 amino acids. The chain's CDR3 is CASSQEFLTATTSGYTF. The CDR3 bases are TGTGCCAGCAGCCAAGAGTTCTTGACCGCAACCACTAGTGGCTACACCTTC.